This T cell receptor beta chain was recovered during a study of beta chain features in type 1 diabetes (dated by TCRdb to the late 2010s). Background for the entire study: Mean age, gender distribution, total cell number and subset yield did not differ between patients and healthy donors. Regulatory and stem cell-like memory subsets were obtained from only 8 patients and roughly 8 healthy donors, while naive and central memory subsets were obtained from all 28 donors. Across all samples, almost 110 million sorted cells were examined, and cell number per subset correlated strongly with RNA yield. In the study, recently diagnosed type 1 diabetes patients and matched healthy donors were compared on the TCRB repertoires of their sorted circulating CD4+ T cell subsets.

The High Capacity cDNA Reverse Transcription Kit was used to reverse transcribe all of the isolated RNA, meaning that expressed TCRB transcripts were what got sequenced. Deep immunoSEQ sequencing was applied to naive, central memory and regulatory T cell samples, giving an average of about 3.57 million total reads per sample. Sorted cells were lysed in RLT buffer and RNA was extracted with DNase-treated RNeasy Micro or Mini kits, depending on cell number. To prevent cross-contamination, each cell subset was processed individually, whereas patient and healthy donor samples were processed jointly. TCRB sequences were amplified from cDNA with the immunoSEQ multiplex PCR, producing 87-bp fragments spanning the CDR3 region. Sequencing of the amplicons was performed on the Illumina HiSeq platform. Per the original workflow: Synthetic template baselines were used to correct PCR bias computationally, reads within Hamming distance 2 were collapsed, and singletons that could not be merged were discarded. Reads were aligned against IMGT to assign V, D and J genes, CDR3 length and insertions or deletions at six rearrangement sites. Within each subset, clonotype counts were normalized to the number of sorted cells before true diversity and Gini coefficients were calculated with the tcR R package. Repertoire sharing was quantified using the overlap coefficient calculated on TCRB nucleotide sequences. As a proxy for the pre-selection repertoire, out-of-frame TCRB sequences from naive cells were analyzed. Not all clones reach the TCRdb copy of this immuneACCESS table, which keeps in-frame sequences only. Checked studies attribute under half of the gap to unresolved V genes and leave the rest unexplained. V and J calls and clone size are copied from that table; D and trimming were computed from the DNA. For this sample there are about 140,000 clones; 8.5% to 12% appear just once. The leading ten clones occupy 1% to 1.5% of the sample.

The paper's findings and limits, for the study overall: Only small numbers of individuals were included in the HLA sub-analyses, which left unresolved whether HLA type had any influence on TCRB rearrangement. Naive, central memory and regulatory TCRB repertoires appeared to be more similar among patients than among healthy donors. Shorter templates might have been favored by PCR, but patient and control samples were amplified and corrected together, so both groups would have been affected equally by any skew. A moderate but significant shortening of TCRB CDR3 length was observed in type 1 diabetes patients in all four CD4+ subsets. Sequencing cDNA rather than genomic DNA could over-represent highly expressing activated cells, although activation and CD3 levels did not differ between groups. Fewer insertions and more nucleotide deletions at VDJ recombination sites were observed in patients with type 1 diabetes, implying thymic rearrangement abnormalities.

From each donor, a single peripheral blood sample of approximately 110 mL on average was drawn into heparinised tubes. Naive, central memory, regulatory and stem cell-like memory CD4+ T cells were sorted on a BD FACSAria II using a panel including CD45RO, CCR7, CD25, CD127, CD95 and CD27. A purity above 95% was achieved for all sorted populations. PBMCs were separated immediately by Lymphoprep density gradient centrifugation and were stained directly, without being cultured. So that batch effects would be minimized, each experiment stained and sorted samples in pairs, pairing one healthy donor with one patient. As concerns this clone: Its specific antigen is unknown. The sample holds no much larger clone one base away, and base qualities are not on file.

Counted from cysteine to phenylalanine, this CDR3 has 19 amino acids. The DNA shown is the 57-base CDR3, in frame from base 1. V has 1 base trimmed and J has 7 bases trimmed; junction bases matching no gene number 10. Via the germline V gene, CDR1 is SGHDN and CDR2 FVKESK. The rearranged segments are TRBV14 and TRBJ2-1; 16 nucleotides in the junction match TRBD2. The sequenced sample was naive CD4+ T cells from blood. This specimen's cell subset or site label, interpreted: true naive CD4+ T cells. The receptor was isolated from a man between 18 and 29 years old in good health. CDR3 loop: CASSQAPGLAGGRANEQFF. The sequenced DNA is TGTGCCAGCAGCCAAGCCCCGGGACTAGCGGGGGGGCGGGCGAATGAGCAGTTCTTC. This CDR3, with the reference TRBV14 and TRBJ2-1 proteins standing in past its ends, gives the full variable domain EAGVTQFPSHSVIEKGQTVTLRCDPISGHDNLYWYRRVMGKEIKFLLHFVKESKQDESGMPNNRFLAERTGGTYSTLKVQPAELEDSGVYFCASSQAPGLAGGRANEQFFGPGTRLTVL.